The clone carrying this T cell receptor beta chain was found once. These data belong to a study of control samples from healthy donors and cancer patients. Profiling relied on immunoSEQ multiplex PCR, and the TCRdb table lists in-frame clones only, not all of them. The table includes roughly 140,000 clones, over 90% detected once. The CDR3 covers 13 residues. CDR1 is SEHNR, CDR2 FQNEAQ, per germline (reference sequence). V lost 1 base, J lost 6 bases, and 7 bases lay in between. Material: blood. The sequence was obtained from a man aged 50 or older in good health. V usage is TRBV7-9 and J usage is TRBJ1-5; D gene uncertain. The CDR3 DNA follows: TGTGCCAGCAGCTTAGGCGGAGGTCAGCCCCAGCATTTT. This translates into CASSLGGGQPQHF.